The clone carrying this T cell receptor (beta chain) has at least ten counts. Its target is not known. TCRdb called the 5' RACE reads again in MiXCR, with one record for every CDR3 protein. This sample carries some 320,000 distinct CDR3 sequences, around an eighth of them seen once, and the ten largest clones take around 6.9%. The germline V gene encodes CDR1 DFQATT and CDR2 SNEGSKA (reference sequence). Trimming left V 8 bases short and J 1 base short, with 12 bases between. The CDR3 extends over 12 amino acids. The source of the sample is a study of identical twins. Study-level points and caveats: Cross-sectional statistical analysis was relied on for the conclusions, without the same donors being followed.

These data were also filed under a second study, of yellow fever vaccine responses in identical twins.

This clonotype was obtained from a woman under 30 in good health. The chain couples TRBV20-1 to TRBJ2-7; D is uncertain. The sample was CD8+ T cells sorted from blood. The CDR3: CSTLASSYEQYF. In DNA, the CDR3 is TGCAGTACGTTGGCTTCTTCCTACGAGCAGTACTTC.